This record concerns one T cell receptor (beta chain) sequence. These data belong to a study of cytomegalovirus exposure and HLA in healthy donors. Both 60 Vbeta primers and 13 Jbeta primers went into the PCR. This table comes from immunoSEQ multiplex PCR, and its TCRdb copy is limited to in-frame clones, with some not included. The repertoire holds under 200,000 clones, around 80% seen once, with about 1.9% in the top ten. Specimen: PBMCs. This TCR was sampled from a man between 25 and 39 years old in good health and CMV-seronegative.

The CDR3, as DNA: TGTGCCAGCAGCTTAACAGGGGTACCCTACGAGCAGTACTTC. Translated: CASSLTGVPYEQYF. The rearrangement joins TRBV5-4 to TRBJ2-7; 7 bases line up with TRBD1. CDR1 and CDR2 (germline): SGHNT, YYREEE (reference sequence). The CDR3 has 14 residues. Trimming cost V 2 bases and J 2 bases; bases outside gene matches: 4.